Each of the 5 T cell receptor beta chains below was sequenced from the same sample in a study of cytomegalovirus exposure and HLA in healthy donors. PCR involved 60 Vbeta and 13 Jbeta primers. Using immunoSEQ multiplex PCR, the repertoire was profiled, and TCRdb retains in-frame clones only, with some absent. This sample yields 150,000 to 200,000 clones, of which 75% to 90% are seen a single time; 1.1% belongs to the top ten. Sequencing was performed on PBMCs. Source of these receptors: a boy aged 2 to 9 in good health and CMV-seronegative.

The genes are TRBV25-1 and TRBJ2-3; TRBD1 matches 7 bases. The CDR3 length is 17 residues. The V gene end was trimmed by 4 bases and the J gene end by 4 bases; junction bases not matched to a gene: 14. Germline CDR1 MGHDK, CDR2 SYGVNS. The CDR3 spells CASSGLTGPIISDTQYF. DNA of the CDR3: TGTGCCAGCAGTGGATTGACAGGGCCGATAATCTCAGATACGCAGTATTTT.

The table lists this clone with a count of one. The rearrangement links TRBV5-3 to TRBJ2-7; TRBD1 matches at 9 bases. TRBV5-3 is classed as an ORF, of uncertain function. This CDR3 has 18 amino acids. V gave up 0 bases and J gave up 6 bases; unmatched junction bases: 16. This CDR3 reads CARSLGRPRGQGYAEQYF. As DNA, the CDR3 is TGTGCCAGAAGCTTGGGGCGGCCAAGGGGACAGGGTTATGCCGAGCAGTACTTC.

This sequence joins TRBV5-6 and TRBJ2-4; D remains unclear. Per germline, CDR1 SGHDT and CDR2 YYEEEE. The ends were cut back, 0 bases at V and 0 bases at J, with 7 bases in the middle. CDR3 size: 15 residues. CDR3 amino acids: CASSLGRRAKNIQYF. CDR3 bases: TGTGCCAGCAGCTTGGGTCGTCGAGCCAAAAACATTCAGTACTTC.

The gene calls are TRBV28 and TRBJ2-1; 13 positions agree with TRBD2. This CDR3 contains 15 residues. The ends lost 6 bases at V and 6 bases at J; junction bases unmatched: 5. Germline CDR1 is MDHEN and CDR2 is SYDVKM. The CDR3 DNA reads TGTGCCAGCAGGCCCGGGACTAGCGGGATCAATGAGCAGTTCTTC. Amino acids: CASRPGTSGINEQFF. Variable domain in full (rest from reference TRBV28 and TRBJ2-1): DVKVTQSSRYLVKRTGEKVFLECVQDMDHENMFWYRQDPGLGLRLIYFSYDVKMKEKGDIPEGYSVSREKKERFSLILESASTNQTSMYLCASRPGTSGINEQFFGPGTRLTVL.

This chain uses TRBV5-1 with TRBJ2-3, with D possibly matching TRBD2 (6 bases). The CDR3 is 13 amino acids. Germline CDR1 is SGHRS and CDR2 is YFSETQ. V was clipped by 1 base and J by 5 bases, with 8 bases between them. The CDR3 DNA is TGCGCCAGCAGCTTGAAGGGAGGAGATACGCAGTATTTT. It codes for CASSLKGGDTQYF.